This TCR beta chain was obtained from a study of CD4+ T cells in melanoma. Overall study results and limits: Diverse differentiation states were reported for melanoma neoantigen-specific CD4+ T cells. A reported correlation linked neoantigen-specific CD4+ T cells to CD8+, macrophage and B cell function.

The V and J ends lost 5 bases and 6 bases, in that order; junction bases with no gene match: 7. CDR3 size: 14 residues. Germline loops: CDR1 SGHAT, CDR2 FQNNGV. To note about this clone: Its target is not known.

Assay: immunoSEQ multiplex PCR; the TCRdb copy retains only in-frame clones and omits some. The table records roughly 9,800 clones, over 55% of them present only once. The TCR was taken from a human donor with melanoma. Specimen: cells from a culture (not recorded whether cultured in vitro). The V gene is TRBV11-2, the J gene TRBJ2-4, with TRBD2 matching over 7 bases. CDR3 coding DNA: TGTGCCAGCAGCAGTACGCGGGGGACAAACATTCAGTACTTC. Translated, it gives CASSSTRGTNIQYF.